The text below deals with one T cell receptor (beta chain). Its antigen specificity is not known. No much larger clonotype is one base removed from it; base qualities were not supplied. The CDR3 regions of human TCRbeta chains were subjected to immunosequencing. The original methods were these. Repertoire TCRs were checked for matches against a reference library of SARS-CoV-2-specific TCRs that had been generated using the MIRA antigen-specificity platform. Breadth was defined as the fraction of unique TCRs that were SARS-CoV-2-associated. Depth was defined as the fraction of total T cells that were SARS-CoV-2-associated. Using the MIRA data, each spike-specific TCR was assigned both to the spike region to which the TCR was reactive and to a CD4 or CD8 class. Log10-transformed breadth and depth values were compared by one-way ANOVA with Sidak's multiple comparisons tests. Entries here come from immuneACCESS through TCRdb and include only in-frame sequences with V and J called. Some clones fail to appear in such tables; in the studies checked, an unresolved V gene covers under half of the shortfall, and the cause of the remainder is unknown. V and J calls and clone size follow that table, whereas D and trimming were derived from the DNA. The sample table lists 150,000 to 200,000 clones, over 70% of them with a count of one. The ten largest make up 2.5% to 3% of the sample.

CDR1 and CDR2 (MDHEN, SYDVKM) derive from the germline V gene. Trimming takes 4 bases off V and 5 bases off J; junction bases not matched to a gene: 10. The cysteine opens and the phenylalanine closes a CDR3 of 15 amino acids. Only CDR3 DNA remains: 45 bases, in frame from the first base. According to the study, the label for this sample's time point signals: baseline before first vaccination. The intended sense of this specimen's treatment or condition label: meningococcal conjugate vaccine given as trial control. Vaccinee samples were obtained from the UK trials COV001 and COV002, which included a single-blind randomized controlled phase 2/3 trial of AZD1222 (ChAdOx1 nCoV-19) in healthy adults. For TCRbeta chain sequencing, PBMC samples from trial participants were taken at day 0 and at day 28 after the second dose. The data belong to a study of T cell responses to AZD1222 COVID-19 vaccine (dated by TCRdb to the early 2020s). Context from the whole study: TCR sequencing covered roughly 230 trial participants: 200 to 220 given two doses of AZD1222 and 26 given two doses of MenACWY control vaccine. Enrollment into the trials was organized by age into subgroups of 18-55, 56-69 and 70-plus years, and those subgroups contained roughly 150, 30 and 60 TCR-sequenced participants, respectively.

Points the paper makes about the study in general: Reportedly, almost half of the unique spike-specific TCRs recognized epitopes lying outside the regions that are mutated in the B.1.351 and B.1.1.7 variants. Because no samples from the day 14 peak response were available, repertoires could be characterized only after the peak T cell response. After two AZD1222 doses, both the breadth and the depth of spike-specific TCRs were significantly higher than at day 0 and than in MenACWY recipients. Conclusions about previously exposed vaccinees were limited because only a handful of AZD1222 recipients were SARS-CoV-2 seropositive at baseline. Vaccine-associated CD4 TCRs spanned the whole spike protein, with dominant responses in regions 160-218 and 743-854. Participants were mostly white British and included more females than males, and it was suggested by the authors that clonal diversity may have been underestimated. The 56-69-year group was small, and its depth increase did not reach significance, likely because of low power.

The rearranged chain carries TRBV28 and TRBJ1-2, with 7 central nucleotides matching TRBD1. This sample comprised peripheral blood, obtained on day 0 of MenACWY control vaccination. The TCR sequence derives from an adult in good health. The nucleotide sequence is TGTGCCAGCAGTTCCGCAGGGGGTTCGAGGTATGGCTACACCTTC. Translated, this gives CASSSAGGSRYGYTF.